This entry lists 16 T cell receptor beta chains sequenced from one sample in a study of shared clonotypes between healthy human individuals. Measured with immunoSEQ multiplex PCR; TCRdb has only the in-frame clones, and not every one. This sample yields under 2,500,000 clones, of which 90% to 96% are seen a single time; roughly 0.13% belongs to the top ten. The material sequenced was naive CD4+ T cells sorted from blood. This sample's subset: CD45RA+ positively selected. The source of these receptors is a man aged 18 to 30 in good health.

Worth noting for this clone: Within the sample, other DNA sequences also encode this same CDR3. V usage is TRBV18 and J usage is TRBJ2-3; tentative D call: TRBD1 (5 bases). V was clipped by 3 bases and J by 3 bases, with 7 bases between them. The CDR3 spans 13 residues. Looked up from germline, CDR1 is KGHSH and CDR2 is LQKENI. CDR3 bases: TGTGCCAGCTCACCTCAGGGTACAGATACGCAGTATTTT. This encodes CASSPQGTDTQYF. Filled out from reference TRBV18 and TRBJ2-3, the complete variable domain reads NAGVMQNPRHLVRRRGQEARLRCSPMKGHSHVYWYRQLPEEGLKFMVYLQKENIIDESGMPKERFSAEFPKEGPSILRIQQVVRGDSAAYFCASSPQGTDTQYFGPGTRLTVL.

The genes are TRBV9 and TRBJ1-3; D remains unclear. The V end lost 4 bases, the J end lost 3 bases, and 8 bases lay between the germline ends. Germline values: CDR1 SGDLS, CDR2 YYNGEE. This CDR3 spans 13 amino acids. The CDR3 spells CASSPRDGNTIYF. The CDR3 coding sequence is TGTGCCAGCAGCCCGAGAGATGGAAACACCATATATTTT. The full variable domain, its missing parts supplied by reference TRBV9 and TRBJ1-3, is DSGVTQTPKHLITATGQRVTLRCSPRSGDLSVYWYQQSLDQGLQFLIQYYNGEERAKGNILERFSAQQFPDLHSELNLSSLELGDSALYFCASSPRDGNTIYFGEGSWLTVV.

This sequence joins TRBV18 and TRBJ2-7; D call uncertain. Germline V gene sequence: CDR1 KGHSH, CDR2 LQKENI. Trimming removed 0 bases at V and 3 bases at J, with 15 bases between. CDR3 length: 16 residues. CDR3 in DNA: TGTGCCAGCTCACCACCATGGGGTTTAGTAGACTACGAGCAGTACTTC. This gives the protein CASSPPWGLVDYEQYF.

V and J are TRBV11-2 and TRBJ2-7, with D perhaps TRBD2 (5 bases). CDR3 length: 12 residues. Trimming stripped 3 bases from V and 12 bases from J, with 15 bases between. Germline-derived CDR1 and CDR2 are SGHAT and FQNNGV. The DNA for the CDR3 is TGTGCCAGCAGCTTCACCGAACTAGTTTGGTACTTC. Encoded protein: CASSFTELVWYF.

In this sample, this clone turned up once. CDR3 residues: CASSSIRDRRQSGNTIYF. In nucleotides, the CDR3 is TGTGCCAGCAGCTCGATCCGGGACAGACGGCAATCTGGAAACACCATATATTTT. V is TRBV11-2 and J is TRBJ1-3; 7 bases are shared with TRBD1. There are 18 residues in the CDR3. Unmatched junction bases numbered 13, after V lost 4 bases and J lost 1 base. Per germline, CDR1 SGHAT and CDR2 FQNNGV.

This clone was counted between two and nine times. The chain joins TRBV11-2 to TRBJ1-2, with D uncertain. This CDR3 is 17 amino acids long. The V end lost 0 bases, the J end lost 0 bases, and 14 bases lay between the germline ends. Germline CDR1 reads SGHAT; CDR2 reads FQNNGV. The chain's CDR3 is CASSLDLITAANYGYTF. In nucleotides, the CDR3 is TGTGCCAGCAGCTTAGATCTGATAACAGCTGCTAACTATGGCTACACCTTC.

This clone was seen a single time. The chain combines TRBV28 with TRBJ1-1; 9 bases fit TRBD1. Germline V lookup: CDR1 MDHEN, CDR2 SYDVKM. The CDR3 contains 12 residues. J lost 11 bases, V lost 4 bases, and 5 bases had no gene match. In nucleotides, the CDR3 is TGTGCCAGCAGTTCGGGACAGGGAGGCGCTTTCTTT. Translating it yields CASSSGQGGAFF. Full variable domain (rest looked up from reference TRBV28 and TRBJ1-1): DVKVTQSSRYLVKRTGEKVFLECVQDMDHENMFWYRQDPGLGLRLIYFSYDVKMKEKGDIPEGYSVSREKKERFSLILESASTNQTSMYLCASSSGQGGAFFGQGTRLTVV.

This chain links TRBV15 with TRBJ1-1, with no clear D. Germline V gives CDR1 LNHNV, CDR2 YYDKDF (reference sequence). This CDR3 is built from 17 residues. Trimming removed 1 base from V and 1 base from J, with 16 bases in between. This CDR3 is CATSRGVTGPKNTEAFF. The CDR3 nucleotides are TGTGCCACCAGCAGAGGAGTAACGGGCCCCAAGAACACTGAAGCTTTCTTT.

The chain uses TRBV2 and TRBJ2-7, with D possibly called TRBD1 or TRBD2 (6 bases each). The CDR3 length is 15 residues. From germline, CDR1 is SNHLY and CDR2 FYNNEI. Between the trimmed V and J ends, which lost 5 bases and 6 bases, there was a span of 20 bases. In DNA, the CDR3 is TGTGCCAGCAGTCCGGGGGCTAAACTACTATCCGAGCAGTACTTC. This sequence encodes CASSPGAKLLSEQYF.

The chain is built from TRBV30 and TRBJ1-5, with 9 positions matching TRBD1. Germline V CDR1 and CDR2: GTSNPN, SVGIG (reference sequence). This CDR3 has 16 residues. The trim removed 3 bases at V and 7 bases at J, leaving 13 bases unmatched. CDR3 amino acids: CAWSQAGTGYSQPQHF. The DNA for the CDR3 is TGTGCCTGGAGCCAAGCCGGGACAGGGTATTCACAGCCCCAGCATTTT.

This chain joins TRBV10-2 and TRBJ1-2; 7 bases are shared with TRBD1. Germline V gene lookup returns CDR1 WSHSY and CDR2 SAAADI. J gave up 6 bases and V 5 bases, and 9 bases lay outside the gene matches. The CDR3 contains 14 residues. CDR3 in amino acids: CASSSLRGGNGYTF. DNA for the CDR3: TGCGCCAGCAGTTCCCTCAGGGGGGGGAATGGCTACACCTTC.

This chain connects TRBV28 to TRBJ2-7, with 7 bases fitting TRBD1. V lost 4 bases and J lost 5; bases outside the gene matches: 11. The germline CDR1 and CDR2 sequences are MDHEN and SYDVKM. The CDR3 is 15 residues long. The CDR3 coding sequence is TGTGCCAGCAGTTCGGGACAGCTGGCTTCAGACGAGCAGTACTTC. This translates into CASSSGQLASDEQYF.

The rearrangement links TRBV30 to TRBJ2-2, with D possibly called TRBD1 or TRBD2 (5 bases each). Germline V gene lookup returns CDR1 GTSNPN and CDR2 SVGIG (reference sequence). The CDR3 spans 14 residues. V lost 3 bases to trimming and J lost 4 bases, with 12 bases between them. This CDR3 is CAWSRDPFTGELFF. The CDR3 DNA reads TGTGCCTGGAGCCGGGACCCTTTCACCGGGGAGCTGTTTTTT.

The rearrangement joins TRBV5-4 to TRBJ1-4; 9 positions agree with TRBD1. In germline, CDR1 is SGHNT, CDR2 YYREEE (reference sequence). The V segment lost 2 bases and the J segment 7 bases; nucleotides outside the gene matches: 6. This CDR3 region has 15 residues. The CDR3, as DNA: TGTGCCAGCAGCTTTACAGGGGGCGCAGGTGAAAAACTGTTTTTT. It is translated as CASSFTGGAGEKLFF.

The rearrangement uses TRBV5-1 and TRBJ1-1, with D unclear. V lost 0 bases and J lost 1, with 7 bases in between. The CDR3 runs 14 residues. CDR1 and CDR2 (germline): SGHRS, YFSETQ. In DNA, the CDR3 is TGCGCCAGCAGCTTGGGAATGGGGAACACTGAAGCTTTCTTT. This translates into CASSLGMGNTEAFF.

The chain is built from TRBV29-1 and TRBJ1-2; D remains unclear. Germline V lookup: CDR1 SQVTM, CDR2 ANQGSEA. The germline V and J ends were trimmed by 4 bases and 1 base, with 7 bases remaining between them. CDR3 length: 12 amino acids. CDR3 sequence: CSVGHSNYGYTF. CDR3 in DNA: TGCAGCGTTGGGCACAGTAACTATGGCTACACCTTC.